Many counts were recorded for the clone carrying this TCR beta chain. The antigen is not known. This CDR3 is built from 16 residues. The germline V gene encodes CDR1 SGHTA and CDR2 FQGNSA. V gave up 1 base and J gave up 2 bases; unmatched junction bases: 7. This sample stems from a study of T-cell reconstitution after alpha-beta-depleted transplantation in children. The study, taken as a whole, reports: The high TCRbeta diversity at day 60 in some patients came from surviving recipient T cells and thymic progenitors. It was reported that alpha-beta T cells came from several hundred expanded graft clones (about two months after transplant).

The library targeted TCRbeta and was prepared with unique molecular identifiers. TCRdb reprocessed the PCR reads via MiXCR and lists one record per CDR3 protein. The table lists hundreds of thousands of distinct CDR3 sequences, over 9% of them singletons. This TCR derives from a boy under three years old with acute myeloid leukemia, due to receive a stem cell transplant. J is TRBJ2-7 and V is TRBV7-2; 8 positions agree with TRBD2. The sample here was PBMCs, taken before TCRalphabeta/CD19-depleted stem cell transplant. The CDR3 sequence: CASSLEVTSVTYEQYF. The CDR3 DNA reads as TGTGCCAGCAGCTTAGAGGTGACTAGCGTAACCTACGAGCAGTACTTC.